The 8 T cell receptor beta chains given below trace back to one sample, sequenced in a study of cytomegalovirus exposure and HLA in healthy donors. PCR involved 60 Vbeta and 13 Jbeta primers. Produced via immunoSEQ multiplex PCR; TCRdb's table is partial and in-frame only. The data show more than 85,000 clones, around 74% seen once. Sequencing was performed on PBMCs. Receptor source: a middle-aged man in good health and CMV-seronegative.

J is TRBJ2-6 and V is TRBV30; 12 positions match TRBD2. V shed 2 bases and J 2 bases; nucleotides not matched to a gene: 7. The germline CDR1 and CDR2 sequences are GTSNPN and SVGIG (reference sequence). The CDR3 contains 18 residues. The CDR3 region has the DNA TGTGCCTGGAGTCCGTCTAGCGGGAGGGCCGCTGGGGCCAACGTCCTGACTTTC. Protein: CAWSPSSGRAAGANVLTF.

This chain connects TRBV6-5 to TRBJ2-5, with 9 bases aligning to TRBD1. TRBJ2-7 explains the end of the DNA better; the J call may be wrong. The length of the CDR3 is 14 residues. Germline V gives CDR1 MNHEY, CDR2 SVGAGI. The CDR3, as DNA: TGTGCCAGCAGCTTAAACAGGGGGCGCGACGAGCAGTACTTC. It translates to CASSLNRGRDEQYF.

This clone has just a few counts. This sequence joins TRBV7-6 and TRBJ1-5, with 10 nucleotides matching TRBD1. There are 17 residues in the CDR3. Germline CDR1 SGHVS, CDR2 FNYEAQ. With V trimmed by 5 bases and J by 0 bases, 7 bases remained unmatched. CDR3 loop: CASSRDRGGYSNQPQHF. The CDR3 bases are TGTGCCAGCAGCAGGGACAGGGGCGGATATAGCAATCAGCCCCAGCATTTT.

This rearrangement joins TRBV20-1 to TRBJ2-7; D is unclear. From germline, CDR1 is DFQATT and CDR2 SNEGSKA (reference sequence). The CDR3 has 11 residues. CDR3 region: CRADSLYEQYF. CDR3 coding DNA: TGCAGGGCAGACTCCCTCTACGAGCAGTACTTC.

The chain couples TRBV5-1 to TRBJ1-3; perhaps TRBD1 as D (6 bases). Germline V gene sequence: CDR1 SGHRS, CDR2 YFSETQ. The CDR3 contains 15 residues. Trimming removed 3 bases at V and 0 bases at J, with 10 bases between. CDR3 sequence: CASSSRTDSGNTIYF. CDR3 nucleotides: TGCGCCAGCAGCTCAAGGACAGACTCTGGAAACACCATATATTTT. Supplemented by reference TRBV5-1 and TRBJ1-3, the full variable domain reads KAGVTQTPRYLIKTRGQQVTLSCSPISGHRSVSWYQQTPGQGLQFLFEYFSETQRNKGNFPGRFSGRQFSNSRSEMNVSTLELGDSALYLCASSSRTDSGNTIYFGEGSWLTVV.

The V and J genes are TRBV9 and TRBJ2-7, with 15 bases aligning to TRBD2. V was pared by 3 bases and J by 6 bases, with 13 bases of the junction left unmatched. Germline V CDR1 and CDR2: SGDLS, YYNGEE. This CDR3 contains 18 residues. CDR3 DNA sequence: TGTGCCAGCAGCGCGGGACAGGGGACTAGCGGGAGGTTCTCCGAGCAGTACTTC. Its protein product is CASSAGQGTSGRFSEQYF.

This rearrangement joins TRBV5-8 to TRBJ2-1; 9 bases agree with TRBD1. The V gene end was trimmed by 3 bases and the J gene end by 8 bases; junction bases not matched to a gene: 3. This CDR3 is built from 13 residues. CDR1 SGHTS and CDR2 YDEGEE come from the germline V gene. The CDR3 DNA follows: TGTGCCAGCAGCTGGGGACAGGGCTATGAGCAGTTCTTC. Residues: CASSWGQGYEQFF. Supplemented by reference TRBV5-8 and TRBJ2-1, the full variable domain reads EAGVTQSPTHLIKTRGQQATLRCSPISGHTSVYWYQQALGLGLQFLLWYDEGEERNRGNFPPRFSGRQFPNYSSELNVNALELEDSALYLCASSWGQGYEQFFGPGTRLTVL.

The J gene is TRBJ1-4, the V gene TRBV6-6; D unresolved. The V gene's germline CDR1 is MNHNY and CDR2 SVGAGI (reference sequence). CDR3 length: 14 residues. Trimming removed 6 bases from V and 8 bases from J, with 16 bases in between. The CDR3 sequence: CASSLRGEVEKLFF. CDR3 coding DNA: TGTGCCAGCAGCCTCCGCGGCGAGGTCGAAAAACTGTTTTTT.